This TCR beta chain was profiled in a study of T cells in Graves' hyperthyroidism and ophthalmopathy. Study conclusions and caveats: Blood held most thyroid clonotypes expanded above 0.001 frequency.

In this sample, this clonotype turned up many times. Its target is not known. What was amplified from RNA transcripts were TCR beta CDR3 regions. The TCR CDR3 was amplified in a first-round RT-PCR using the HTBI primer set. One entry per CDR3 protein, called by TCRdb with MiXCR from the multiplex PCR reads. The repertoire includes about 55,000 distinct CDR3 sequences, around 53% of them detected once, and about 3.6% sits in the top ten. In germline, CDR1 is SGHNT, CDR2 YYREEE (reference sequence). This CDR3 region has 15 residues. V lost 4 bases and J 9 bases, leaving 20 bases between the germline ends. Among ophthalmopathy patients, the Clinical Activity Score reached at least 3, the NOSPECS grade reached at least 4, and duration remained under 3 months.

The sequence derives from a woman between 55 and 75 years old with Graves' ophthalmopathy. Specimen: blood. V and J are TRBV5-4 and TRBJ2-4; D is perhaps TRBD1 or TRBD2 (5 bases each). The CDR3 coding sequence is TGTGCCAGCAGCCAGGACTCCTCAGGGCTGGCCATTCAGTACTTC. This sequence encodes CASSQDSSGLAIQYF.